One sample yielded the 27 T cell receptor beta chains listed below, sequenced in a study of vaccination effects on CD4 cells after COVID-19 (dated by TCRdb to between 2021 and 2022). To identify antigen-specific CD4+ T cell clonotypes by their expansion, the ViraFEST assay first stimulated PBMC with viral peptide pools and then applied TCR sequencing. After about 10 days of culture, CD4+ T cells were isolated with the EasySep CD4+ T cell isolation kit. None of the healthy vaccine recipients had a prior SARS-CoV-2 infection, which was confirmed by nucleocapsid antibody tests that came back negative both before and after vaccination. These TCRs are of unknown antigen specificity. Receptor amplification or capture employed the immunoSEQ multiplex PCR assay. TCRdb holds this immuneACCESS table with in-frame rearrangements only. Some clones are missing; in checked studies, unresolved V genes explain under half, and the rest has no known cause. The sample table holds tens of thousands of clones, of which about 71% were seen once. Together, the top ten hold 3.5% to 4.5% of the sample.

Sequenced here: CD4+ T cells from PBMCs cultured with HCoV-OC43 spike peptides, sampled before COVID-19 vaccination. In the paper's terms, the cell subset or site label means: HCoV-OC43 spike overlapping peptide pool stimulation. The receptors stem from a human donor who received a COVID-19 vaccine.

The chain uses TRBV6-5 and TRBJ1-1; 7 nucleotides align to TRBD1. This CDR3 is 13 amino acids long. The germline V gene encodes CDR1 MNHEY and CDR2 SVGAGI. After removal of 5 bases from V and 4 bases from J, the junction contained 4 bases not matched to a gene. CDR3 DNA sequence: TGTGCCAGCAGTCGGGACAGCGGCACTGAAGCTTTCTTT. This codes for CASSRDSGTEAFF.

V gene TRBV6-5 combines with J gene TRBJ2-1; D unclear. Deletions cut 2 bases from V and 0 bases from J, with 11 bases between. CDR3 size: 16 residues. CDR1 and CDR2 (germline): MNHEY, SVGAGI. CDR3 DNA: TGTGCCAGCAGTTACGAGAGACCCCCCTCCTACAATGAGCAGTTCTTC. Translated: CASSYERPPSYNEQFF.

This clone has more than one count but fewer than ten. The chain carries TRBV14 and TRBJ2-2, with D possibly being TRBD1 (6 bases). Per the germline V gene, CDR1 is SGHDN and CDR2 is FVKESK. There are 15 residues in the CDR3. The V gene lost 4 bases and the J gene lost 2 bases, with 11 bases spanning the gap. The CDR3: CASSPTGQNTGELFF. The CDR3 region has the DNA TGTGCCAGCAGCCCTACGGGACAAAACACCGGGGAGCTGTTTTTT.

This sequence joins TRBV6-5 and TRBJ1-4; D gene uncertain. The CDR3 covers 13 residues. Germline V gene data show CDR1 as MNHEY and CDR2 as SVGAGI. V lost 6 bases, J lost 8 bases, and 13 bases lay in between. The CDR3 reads CASSQIDVEKLFF. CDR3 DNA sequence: TGTGCCAGCAGCCAAATAGATGTGGAAAAACTGTTTTTT.

The DNA for the CDR3 is TGCGCCAGCAGCCATATCGGTTCGGACAGGGGAGCTAACTATGGCTACACCTTC. It codes for CASSHIGSDRGANYGYTF. V gene TRBV4-3 combines with J gene TRBJ1-2; 9 bases align to TRBD1. Germline CDR1 LGHNA, CDR2 YSLEER. The junction had 11 bases not matched to a gene; V was cut back by 3 bases and J by 0 bases. CDR3 size: 18 residues.

CDR3 amino acids: CASSPQSSGNTIYF. CDR3 nucleotide sequence: TGTGCCAGCTCACCTCAGAGCTCTGGAAACACCATATATTTT. The rearrangement links TRBV18 to TRBJ1-3; D is uncertain. From germline, CDR1 is KGHSH and CDR2 LQKENI. Trimming cost V 3 bases and J 0 bases, with 6 bases left between them. The length of the CDR3 is 14 residues.

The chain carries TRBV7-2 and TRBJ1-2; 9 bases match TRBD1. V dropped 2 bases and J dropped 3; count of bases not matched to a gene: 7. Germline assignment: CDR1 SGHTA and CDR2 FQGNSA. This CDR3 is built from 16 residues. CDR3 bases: TGTGCCAGCAGCTTACGACGGGACAGGGTAGACTATGGCTACACCTTC. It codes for CASSLRRDRVDYGYTF.

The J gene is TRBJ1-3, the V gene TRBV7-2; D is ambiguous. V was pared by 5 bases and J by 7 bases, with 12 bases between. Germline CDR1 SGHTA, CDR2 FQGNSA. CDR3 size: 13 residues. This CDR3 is CASSLGRTNTIYF. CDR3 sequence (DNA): TGTGCCAGCAGCCTAGGACGGACCAACACCATATATTTT.

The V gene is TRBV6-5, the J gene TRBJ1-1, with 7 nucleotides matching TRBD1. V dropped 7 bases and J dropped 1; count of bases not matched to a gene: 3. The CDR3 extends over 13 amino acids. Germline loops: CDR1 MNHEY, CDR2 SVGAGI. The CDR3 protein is CASTRQGNTEAFF. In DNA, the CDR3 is TGTGCCAGCACTCGACAGGGGAACACTGAAGCTTTCTTT.

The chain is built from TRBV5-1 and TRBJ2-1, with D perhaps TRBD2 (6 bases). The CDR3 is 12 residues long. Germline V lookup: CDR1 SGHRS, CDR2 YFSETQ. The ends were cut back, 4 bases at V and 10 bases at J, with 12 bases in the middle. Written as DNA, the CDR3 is TGCGCCAGCAGCGAGGTGACTAGGGAGCAGTTCTTC. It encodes CASSEVTREQFF.

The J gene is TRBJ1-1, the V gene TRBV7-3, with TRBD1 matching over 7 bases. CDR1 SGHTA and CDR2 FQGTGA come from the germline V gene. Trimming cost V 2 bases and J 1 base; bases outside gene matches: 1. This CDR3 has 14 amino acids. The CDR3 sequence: CASSLDRANTEAFF. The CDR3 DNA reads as TGTGCCAGCAGCTTAGACAGGGCGAACACTGAAGCTTTCTTT. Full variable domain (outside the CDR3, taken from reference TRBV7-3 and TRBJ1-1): GAGVSQTPSNKVTEKGKYVELRCDPISGHTALYWYRQSLGQGPEFLIYFQGTGAADDSGLPNDRFFAVRPEGSVSTLKIQRTERGDSAVYLCASSLDRANTEAFFGQGTRLTVV.

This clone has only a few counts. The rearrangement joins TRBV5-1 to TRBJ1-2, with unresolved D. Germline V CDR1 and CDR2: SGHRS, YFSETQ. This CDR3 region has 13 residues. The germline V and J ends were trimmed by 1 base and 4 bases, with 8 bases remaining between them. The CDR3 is CASSLTGRYGYTF. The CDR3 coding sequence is TGCGCCAGCAGCTTGACCGGACGCTATGGCTACACCTTC.

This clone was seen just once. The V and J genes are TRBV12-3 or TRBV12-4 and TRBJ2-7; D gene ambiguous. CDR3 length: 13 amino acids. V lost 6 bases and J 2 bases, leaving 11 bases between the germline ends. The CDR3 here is CASSRPQPYEQYV. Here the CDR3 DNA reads TGTGCCAGCAGCCGCCCGCAGCCCTACGAGCAGTACGTC.

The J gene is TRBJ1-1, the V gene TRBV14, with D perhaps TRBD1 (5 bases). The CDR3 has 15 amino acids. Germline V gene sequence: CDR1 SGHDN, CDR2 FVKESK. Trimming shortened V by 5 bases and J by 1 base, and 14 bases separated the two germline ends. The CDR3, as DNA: TGTGCCAGCAGCTTTTACCGGGGCCAGAACACTGAAGCTTTCTTT. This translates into CASSFYRGQNTEAFF.

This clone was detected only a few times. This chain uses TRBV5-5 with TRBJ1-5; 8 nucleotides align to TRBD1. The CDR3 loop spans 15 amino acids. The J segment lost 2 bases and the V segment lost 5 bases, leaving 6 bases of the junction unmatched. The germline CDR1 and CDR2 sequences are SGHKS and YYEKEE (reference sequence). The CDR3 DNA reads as TGTGCCAGCAGTTTCAGGGGGCAGGGCAATCAGCCCCAGCATTTT. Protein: CASSFRGQGNQPQHF.

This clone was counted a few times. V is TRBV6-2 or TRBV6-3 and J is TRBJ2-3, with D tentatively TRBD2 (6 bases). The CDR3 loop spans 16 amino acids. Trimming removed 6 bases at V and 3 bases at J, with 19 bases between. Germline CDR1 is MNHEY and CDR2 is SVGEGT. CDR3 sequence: CASSPRGLSLTDTQYF. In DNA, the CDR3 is TGTGCCAGCAGCCCAAGGGGACTTAGTTTAACAGATACGCAGTATTTT.

CDR3 nucleotide sequence: TGTGCCAGCAGTGAAGGAGGGTGGGGAAACAATGAGCAGTTCTTC. As protein: CASSEGGWGNNEQFF. This sequence joins TRBV6-4 and TRBJ2-1; TRBD2 is a possible D gene (6 bases). CDR3 length equals 15 residues. V shed 3 bases and J shed 5 bases, with 14 bases lying between them. CDR1 is MRHNA and CDR2 is SNTAGT in the germline V gene.

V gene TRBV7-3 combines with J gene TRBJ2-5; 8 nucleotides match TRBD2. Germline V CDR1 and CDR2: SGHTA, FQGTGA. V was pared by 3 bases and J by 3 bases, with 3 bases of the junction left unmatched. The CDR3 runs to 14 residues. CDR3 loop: CASSFGREEETQYF. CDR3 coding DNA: TGTGCCAGCAGCTTTGGGCGGGAGGAAGAGACCCAGTACTTC.

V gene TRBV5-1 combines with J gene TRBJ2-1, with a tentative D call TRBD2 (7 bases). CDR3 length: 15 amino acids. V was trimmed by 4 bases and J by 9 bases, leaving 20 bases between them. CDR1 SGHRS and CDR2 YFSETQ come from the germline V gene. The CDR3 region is CASSVGRGLISEQFF. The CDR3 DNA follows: TGCGCCAGCAGCGTAGGGCGGGGGCTTATCAGTGAGCAGTTCTTC. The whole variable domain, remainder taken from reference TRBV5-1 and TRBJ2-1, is KAGVTQTPRYLIKTRGQQVTLSCSPISGHRSVSWYQQTPGQGLQFLFEYFSETQRNKGNFPGRFSGRQFSNSRSEMNVSTLELGDSALYLCASSVGRGLISEQFFGPGTRLTVL.

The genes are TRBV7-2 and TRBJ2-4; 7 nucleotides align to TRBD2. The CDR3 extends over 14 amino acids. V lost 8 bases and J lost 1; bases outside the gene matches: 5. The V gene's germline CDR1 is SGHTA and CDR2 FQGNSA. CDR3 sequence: CASAWGGAKNIQYF. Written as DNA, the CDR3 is TGTGCCAGCGCATGGGGAGGGGCCAAAAACATTCAGTACTTC.

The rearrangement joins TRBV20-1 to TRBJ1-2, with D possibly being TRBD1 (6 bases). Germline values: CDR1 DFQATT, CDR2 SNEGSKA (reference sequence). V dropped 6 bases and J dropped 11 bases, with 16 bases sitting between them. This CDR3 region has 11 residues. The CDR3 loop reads CSATTPGAYTF. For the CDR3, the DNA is TGCAGTGCCACCACCCCAGGGGCTTACACCTTC.

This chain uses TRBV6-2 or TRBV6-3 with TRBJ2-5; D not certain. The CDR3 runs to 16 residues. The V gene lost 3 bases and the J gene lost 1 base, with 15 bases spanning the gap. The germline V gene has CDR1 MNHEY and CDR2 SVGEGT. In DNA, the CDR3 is TGTGCCAGCAGTTATGGGCTCCAACCCGTCCAAGAGACCCAGTACTTC. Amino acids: CASSYGLQPVQETQYF.

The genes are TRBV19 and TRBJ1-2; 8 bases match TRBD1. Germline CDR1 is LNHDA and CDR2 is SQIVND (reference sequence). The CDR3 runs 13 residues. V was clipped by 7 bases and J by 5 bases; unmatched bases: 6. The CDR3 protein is CASKAGGDYGYTF. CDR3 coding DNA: TGTGCCAGTAAGGCAGGGGGCGATTATGGCTACACCTTC.

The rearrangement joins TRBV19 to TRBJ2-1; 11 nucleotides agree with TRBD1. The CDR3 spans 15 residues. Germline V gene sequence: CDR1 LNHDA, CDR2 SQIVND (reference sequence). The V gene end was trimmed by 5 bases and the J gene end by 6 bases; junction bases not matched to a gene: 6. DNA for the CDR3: TGTGCCAGTAGTCCTGGACAGGGGGCCGGCAATGAGCAGTTCTTC. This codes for CASSPGQGAGNEQFF. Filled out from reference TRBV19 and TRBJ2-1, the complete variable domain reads DGGITQSPKYLFRKEGQNVTLSCEQNLNHDAMYWYRQDPGQGLRLIYYSQIVNDFQKGDIAEGYSVSREKKESFPLTVTSAQKNPTAFYLCASSPGQGAGNEQFFGPGTRLTVL.

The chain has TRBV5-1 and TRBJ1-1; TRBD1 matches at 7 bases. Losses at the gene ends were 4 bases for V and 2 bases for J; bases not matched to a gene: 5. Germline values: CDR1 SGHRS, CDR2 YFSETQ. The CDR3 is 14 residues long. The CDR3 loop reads CASSVRQGNTEAFF. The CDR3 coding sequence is TGCGCCAGCAGCGTAAGACAGGGAAACACTGAAGCTTTCTTT.

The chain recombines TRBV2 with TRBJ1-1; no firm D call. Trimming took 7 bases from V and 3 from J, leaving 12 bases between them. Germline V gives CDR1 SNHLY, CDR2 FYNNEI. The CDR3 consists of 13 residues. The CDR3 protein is CASTGIEDTEAFF. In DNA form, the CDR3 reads TGTGCCAGCACGGGGATAGAGGACACTGAAGCTTTCTTT.

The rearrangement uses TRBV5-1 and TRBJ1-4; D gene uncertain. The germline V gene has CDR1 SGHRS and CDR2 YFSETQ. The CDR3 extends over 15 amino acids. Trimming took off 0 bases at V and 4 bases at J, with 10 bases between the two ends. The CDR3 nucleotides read TGCGCCAGCAGCTTGGATCAACAATTTAATGAAAAACTGTTTTTT. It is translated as CASSLDQQFNEKLFF.